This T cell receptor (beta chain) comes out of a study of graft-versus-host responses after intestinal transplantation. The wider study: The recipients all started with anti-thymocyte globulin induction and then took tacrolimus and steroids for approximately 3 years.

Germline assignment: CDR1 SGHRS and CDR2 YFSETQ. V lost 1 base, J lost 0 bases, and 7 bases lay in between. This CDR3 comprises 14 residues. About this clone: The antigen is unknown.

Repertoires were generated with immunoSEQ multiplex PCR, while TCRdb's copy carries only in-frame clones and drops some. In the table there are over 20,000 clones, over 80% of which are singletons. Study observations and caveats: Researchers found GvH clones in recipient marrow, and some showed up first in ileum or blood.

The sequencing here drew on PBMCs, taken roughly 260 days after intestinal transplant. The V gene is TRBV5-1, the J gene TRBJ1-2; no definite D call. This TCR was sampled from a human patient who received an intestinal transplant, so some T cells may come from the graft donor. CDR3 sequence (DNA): TGCGCCAGCAGCTTGTACGGGACTAACTATGGCTACACCTTC. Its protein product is CASSLYGTNYGYTF. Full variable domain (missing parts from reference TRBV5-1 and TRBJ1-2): KAGVTQTPRYLIKTRGQQVTLSCSPISGHRSVSWYQQTPGQGLQFLFEYFSETQRNKGNFPGRFSGRQFSNSRSEMNVSTLELGDSALYLCASSLYGTNYGYTFGSGTRLTVV.